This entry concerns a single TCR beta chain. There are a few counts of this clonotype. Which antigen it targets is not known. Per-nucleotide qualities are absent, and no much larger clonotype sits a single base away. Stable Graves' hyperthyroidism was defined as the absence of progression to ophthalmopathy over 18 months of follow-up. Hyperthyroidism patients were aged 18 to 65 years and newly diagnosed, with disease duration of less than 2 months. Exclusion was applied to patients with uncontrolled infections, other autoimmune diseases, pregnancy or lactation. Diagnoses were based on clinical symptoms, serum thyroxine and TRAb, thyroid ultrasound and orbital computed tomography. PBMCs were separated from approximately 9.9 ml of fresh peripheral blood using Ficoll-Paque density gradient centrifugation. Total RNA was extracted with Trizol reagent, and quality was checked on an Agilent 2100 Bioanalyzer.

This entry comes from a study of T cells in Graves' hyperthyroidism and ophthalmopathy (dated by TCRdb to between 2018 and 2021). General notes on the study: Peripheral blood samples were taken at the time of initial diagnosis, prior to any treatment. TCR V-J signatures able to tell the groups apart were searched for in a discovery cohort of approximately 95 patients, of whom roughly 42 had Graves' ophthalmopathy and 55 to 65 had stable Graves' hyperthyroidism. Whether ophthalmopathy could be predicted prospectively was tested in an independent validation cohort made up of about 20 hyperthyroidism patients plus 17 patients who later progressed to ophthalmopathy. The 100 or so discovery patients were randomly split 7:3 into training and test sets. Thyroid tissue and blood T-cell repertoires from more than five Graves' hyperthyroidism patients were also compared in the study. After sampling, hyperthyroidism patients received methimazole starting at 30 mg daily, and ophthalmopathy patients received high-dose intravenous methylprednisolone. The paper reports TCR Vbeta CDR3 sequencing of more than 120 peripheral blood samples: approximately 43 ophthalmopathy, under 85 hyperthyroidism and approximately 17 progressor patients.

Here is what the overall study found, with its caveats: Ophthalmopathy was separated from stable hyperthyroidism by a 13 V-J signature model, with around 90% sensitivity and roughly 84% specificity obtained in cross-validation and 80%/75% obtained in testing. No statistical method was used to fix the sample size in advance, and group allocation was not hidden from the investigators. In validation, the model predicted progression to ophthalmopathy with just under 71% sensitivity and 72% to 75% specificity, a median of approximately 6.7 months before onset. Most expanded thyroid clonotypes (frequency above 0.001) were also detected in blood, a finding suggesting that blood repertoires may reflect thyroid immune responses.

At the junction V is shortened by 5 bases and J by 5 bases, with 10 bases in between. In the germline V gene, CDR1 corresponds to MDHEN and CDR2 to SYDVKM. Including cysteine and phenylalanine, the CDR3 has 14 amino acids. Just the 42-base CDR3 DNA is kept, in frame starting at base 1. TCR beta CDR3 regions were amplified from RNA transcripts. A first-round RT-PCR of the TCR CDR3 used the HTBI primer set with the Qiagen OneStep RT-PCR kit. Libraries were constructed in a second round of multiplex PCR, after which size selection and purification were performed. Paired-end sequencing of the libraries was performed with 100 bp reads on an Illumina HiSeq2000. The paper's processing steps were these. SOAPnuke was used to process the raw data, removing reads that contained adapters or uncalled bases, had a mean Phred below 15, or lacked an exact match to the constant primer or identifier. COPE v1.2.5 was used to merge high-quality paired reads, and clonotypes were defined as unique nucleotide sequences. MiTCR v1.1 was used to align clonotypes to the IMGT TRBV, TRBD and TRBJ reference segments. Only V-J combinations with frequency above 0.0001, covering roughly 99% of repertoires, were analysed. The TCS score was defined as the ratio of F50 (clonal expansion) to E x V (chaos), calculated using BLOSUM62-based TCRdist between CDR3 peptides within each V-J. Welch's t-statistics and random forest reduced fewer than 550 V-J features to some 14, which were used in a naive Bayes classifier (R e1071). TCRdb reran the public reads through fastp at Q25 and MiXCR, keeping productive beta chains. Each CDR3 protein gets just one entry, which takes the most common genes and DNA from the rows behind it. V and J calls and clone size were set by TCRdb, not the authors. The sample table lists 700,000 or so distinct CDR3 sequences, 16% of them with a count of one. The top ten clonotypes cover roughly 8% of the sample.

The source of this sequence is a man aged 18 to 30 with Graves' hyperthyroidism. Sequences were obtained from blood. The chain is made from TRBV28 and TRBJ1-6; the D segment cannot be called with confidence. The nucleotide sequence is TGTGCCAGCAGTACCATTAATAATAATTCACCCCTCCACTTT. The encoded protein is CASSTINNNSPLHF.